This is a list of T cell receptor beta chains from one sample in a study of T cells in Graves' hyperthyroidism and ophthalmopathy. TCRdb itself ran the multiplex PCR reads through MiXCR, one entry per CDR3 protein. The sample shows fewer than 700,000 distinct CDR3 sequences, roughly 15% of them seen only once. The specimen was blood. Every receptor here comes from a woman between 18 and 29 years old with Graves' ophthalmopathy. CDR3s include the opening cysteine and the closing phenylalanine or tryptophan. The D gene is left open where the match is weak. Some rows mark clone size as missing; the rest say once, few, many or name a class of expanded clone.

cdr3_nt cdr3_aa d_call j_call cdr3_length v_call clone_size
TGTGCCAGCAGTGGTAGCGGGGGTGACCTTTACAATGAGCAGTTCTTC CASSGSGGDLYNEQFF TRBD2 TRBJ2-1 16 TRBV27 many
TGCGCCAGCAAGACAGGGAATGCAGGCTATGGCTACACCTTC CASKTGNAGYGYTF TRBD1 TRBJ1-2 14 TRBV10-2 few
TGTGCCAGCAGTGGGGTAGCTAGCGGGAGGGCGGGGCAGTTCTTC CASSGVASGRAGQFF TRBD2 TRBJ2-1 15 TRBV2 -
TGTGCCAGCAGCTTGACCTGGACGGCCAACGTCCTGACTTTC CASSLTWTANVLTF - TRBJ2-6 14 TRBV2 few
TGTGCCAGCTCACCTGCCAGGATGAACACTGAAGCTTTCTTT CASSPARMNTEAFF - TRBJ1-1 14 TRBV18 many
TGCGCCAGCACAGGGGGAGGAGGAGGCGAGCAGTACTTC CASTGGGGGEQYF - TRBJ2-7 13 TRBV5-1 many
TGTGCCAGCAGCCAAGAAAGCACAGATACGCAGTATTTT CASSQESTDTQYF - TRBJ2-3 13 TRBV4-2 few
TGTGCCAGCAGTCCGACGGCCAACTATGGCTACACCTTC CASSPTANYGYTF - TRBJ1-2 13 TRBV27 many
TGTGCCAGCAGTTGGGACGGAGCCTACGAGCAGTACTTC CASSWDGAYEQYF - TRBJ2-7 13 TRBV28 many
TGTGCCAGCAGCCAACTGGGGGCTGGAGCCAAAAACATTCAGTACTTC CASSQLGAGAKNIQYF - TRBJ2-4 16 TRBV9 few
TGTGCCAGCAGCTCCCGGACAGGGCGGGAGGGTTATAATGAGCAGTTCTTC CASSSRTGREGYNEQFF - TRBJ2-1 17 TRBV7-2 once
TGTGCCTGGAGTGTCAACTCCGGGACAGGGGGATTTAACACTGAAGCTTTCTTT CAWSVNSGTGGFNTEAFF TRBD1 TRBJ1-1 18 TRBV30 -
TGTGCCAGCAGAAAAGGGGGGCTCAATCAGCCCCAGCATTTT CASRKGGLNQPQHF - TRBJ1-5 14 TRBV6-2/TRBV6-3 few
TGTGCCAGCAGCGTAGAGGCCCCGGGCAATGGCTACACCTTC CASSVEAPGNGYTF - TRBJ1-2 14 TRBV9 few
TGTGCCAGCCATATCGGGACACAGAACACTGAAGCTTTCTTT CASHIGTQNTEAFF - TRBJ1-1 14 TRBV2 few
TGCAGTGCTAGAGCTCGCCGGGCGGGGTACGCTGAAGCTTTCTTT CSARARRAGYAEAFF - TRBJ1-1 15 TRBV20-1 many
TGTGCCATCAGTGAGTTGCCGGGACAGGGAAATGAAAAATTGTTTTTT CAISELPGQGNEKLFF TRBD1 TRBJ1-4 16 TRBV10-3 few
TGTGCCAGCAGCCGGGCAGGCGGAGACACTGAAGCTTTCTTT CASSRAGGDTEAFF - TRBJ1-1 14 TRBV4-1 -
TGTGCCAGCAGTTTATTCGCAGATACGCAGTATTTT CASSLFADTQYF - TRBJ2-3 12 TRBV12-3/TRBV12-4 many
TGTGCCAGCAGTTCTTCCCACGAGCAGTACTTC CASSSSHEQYF - TRBJ2-7 11 TRBV27 many
TGTGCCACCAGCAGACAGGGTCACTCTTACGAGCAGTACTTC CATSRQGHSYEQYF - TRBJ2-7 14 TRBV15 -
TGTGCCAGCAGCCAACTAGCGGGTTATAATGAGCAGTTCTTC CASSQLAGYNEQFF TRBD2 TRBJ2-1 14 TRBV7-6 many
TGCGCCAGCAGAGGGACGGAAAATTCACCCCTCCACTTT CASRGTENSPLHF - TRBJ1-6 13 TRBV5-1 -
TGTGCCAGCAGTTTAAACCCTCGAGCGGGGGCGGTGGAGACCCAGTACTTC CASSLNPRAGAVETQYF TRBD2 TRBJ2-5 17 TRBV12-3/TRBV12-4 many
TGTGCCAGCAGCCAAGACAGCTCCTACAATGAGCAGTTCTTC CASSQDSSYNEQFF - TRBJ2-1 14 TRBV3-1 many
TGTGCCAGCAGTGATCAAGCTTCAGGGGAGACCCAGTACTTC CASSDQASGETQYF - TRBJ2-5 14 TRBV6-1 -
TGCGCCAGCAGTTCGCAGGGGTCGCAGGTGAACACTGAAGCTTTCTTT CASSSQGSQVNTEAFF - TRBJ1-1 16 TRBV5-1 -
TGTGCCAGCAGCCGCGCCCAGGGGAACTATGGCTACACCTTC CASSRAQGNYGYTF - TRBJ1-2 14 TRBV3-1 many
TGTGCCAGCAGGAAATCTCGGCTGGGAAACACTGAAGCTTTCTTT CASRKSRLGNTEAFF - TRBJ1-1 15 TRBV7-8 few
TGTGCCATCAGGGGGTTTGATGGGAATTCCTACAATGAGCAGTTCTTC CAIRGFDGNSYNEQFF - TRBJ2-1 16 TRBV10-3 many
TGTGCCAGCAGTTACGATAGGACAGGGGCTTCGAATGAGCAGTTCTTC CASSYDRTGASNEQFF TRBD1 TRBJ2-1 16 TRBV6-6 -
TGTGCCAGCAGTGAAGCGCTTAGGGAAGAGACCCAGTACTTC CASSEALREETQYF - TRBJ2-5 14 TRBV2 -
TGTGCCAGCAGCCCCACTCGGACAGCCGAAGAGACCCAGTACTTC CASSPTRTAEETQYF - TRBJ2-5 15 TRBV7-9 -
TGTGCCAGCAGCTTAACCAAACAGGGGAGCTCCTACAATGAGCAGTTCTTC CASSLTKQGSSYNEQFF TRBD1 TRBJ2-1 17 TRBV11-2 many
TGTGCCAGCAGCTTGCCAGGGGGCGTTTGGCAGCCCCAGCATTTT CASSLPGGVWQPQHF TRBD1 TRBJ1-5 15 TRBV5-8 -
TGTGCCAGCAGTTTGCACAGGGAAAACACTGAAGCTTTCTTT CASSLHRENTEAFF - TRBJ1-1 14 TRBV12-3/TRBV12-4 many
TGTGCCAGCAGTGAGGGACTAGCGGGTCAAACCTACGAGCAGTACTTC CASSEGLAGQTYEQYF TRBD2 TRBJ2-7 16 TRBV2 -
TGTGCCAGCAGTTACTTCCGACGATGGGGGTCGAGCTCCTACGAGCAGTACTTC CASSYFRRWGSSSYEQYF - TRBJ2-7 18 TRBV6-2/TRBV6-3 -
TGTGCCAGCATTAATACAGACACTTTATACACTGAAGCTTTCTTT CASINTDTLYTEAFF - TRBJ1-1 15 TRBV6-2/TRBV6-3 -
TGTGCCAGCAGTTTATATTTATGGTGGGGGAACACTGAAGCTTTCTTT CASSLYLWWGNTEAFF - TRBJ1-1 16 TRBV28 many
TGTGCCAGCAGCTTAGCGTGGCAGGGCGGCTATGGCTACACCTTC CASSLAWQGGYGYTF - TRBJ1-2 15 TRBV7-9 many
TGCGCCAGCAGCTTGGGGGTACTCACAGCGAACACTGAAGCTTTCTTT CASSLGVLTANTEAFF - TRBJ1-1 16 TRBV5-1 many
TGTGCCAGCAGCCGACTAGTGAACACCGGGGAGCTGTTTTTT CASSRLVNTGELFF - TRBJ2-2 14 TRBV11-2 -
TGCGCCAGCAGCATCGGGGGGGGGGGGGTTCCCCCCTACGAGCAGTACTTC CASSIGGGGVPPYEQYF TRBD2 TRBJ2-7 17 TRBV5-1 once